Included here is one TCR beta chain sequence, with context. Its antigen remains unknown. The ends lost 5 bases at V and 4 bases at J; junction bases unmatched: 2. Germline V gene data show CDR1 as SGHAT and CDR2 as FQNNGV. The CDR3 consists of 13 residues. Treatment given: 15 to 20 received Ad26.COV2.S at low or high dose, single or two shots; 5 received placebo; per-sample allocation not given. Samples were taken on day 63 after the first vaccine or placebo injection. Generated by immunoSEQ multiplex PCR, the TCRdb table keeps only in-frame clones and is missing some. The data contain about 320,000 clones, 85% of them seen just once; the ten biggest clones take up roughly 2%. This sample is part of a study of Ad26.COV2.S vaccination and SARS-CoV-2 variants. Across the study: Once, or twice with 56 days between doses, Ad26.COV2.S was given intramuscularly.

General study points: Following vaccination, spike-specific CD8+ and CD4+ T cell responses reportedly exhibited substantial breadth. Participants in the vaccine arm had higher spike-specific TCR breadth; placebo recipients had lower.

The chain has TRBV11-2 and TRBJ1-3, with 7 bases fitting TRBD1. This TCR was recovered from a person between 18 and 60 years old who received the Ad26.COV2.S COVID-19 vaccine or a placebo. This material consisted of peripheral blood, taken in a trial of Ad26.COV2.S vaccine versus placebo. This CDR3 reads CASSQDRGNTIYF. CDR3 DNA sequence: TGTGCCAGCAGCCAGGACAGGGGAAACACCATATATTTT.